This TCR beta chain came from a study of cytomegalovirus exposure and HLA in healthy donors. Study-wide results and caveats: In a later analysis, HLA-associated beta chains showed higher expansion and lower generation probabilities than comparable chains. Accurate predictions that matched the HLA-A and HLA-B alleles of most subjects were reportedly made from TCR beta sequences.

In its sample, this clone was seen a few times. Its antigen remains unknown. V was pared by 8 bases and J by 0 bases, with 9 bases between. This CDR3 contains 13 residues. In germline, CDR1 is MNHEY, CDR2 SVGAGI. 60 Vbeta and 13 Jbeta primers were used in PCR. Profiling relied on immunoSEQ multiplex PCR, and the TCRdb table lists in-frame clones only, not all of them. The top ten hold about 3.5% of the sample, which has about 99,000 clones, approximately 66% seen once. Sample: PBMCs. The receptor comes from a woman in her fifties or sixties in good health and CMV-seronegative. The J gene is TRBJ2-3, the V gene TRBV6-5; the D gene is possibly TRBD1 (5 bases). The CDR3 protein is CASGAASTDTQYF. In DNA form, the CDR3 reads TGTGCCAGCGGGGCAGCTAGCACAGATACGCAGTATTTT.